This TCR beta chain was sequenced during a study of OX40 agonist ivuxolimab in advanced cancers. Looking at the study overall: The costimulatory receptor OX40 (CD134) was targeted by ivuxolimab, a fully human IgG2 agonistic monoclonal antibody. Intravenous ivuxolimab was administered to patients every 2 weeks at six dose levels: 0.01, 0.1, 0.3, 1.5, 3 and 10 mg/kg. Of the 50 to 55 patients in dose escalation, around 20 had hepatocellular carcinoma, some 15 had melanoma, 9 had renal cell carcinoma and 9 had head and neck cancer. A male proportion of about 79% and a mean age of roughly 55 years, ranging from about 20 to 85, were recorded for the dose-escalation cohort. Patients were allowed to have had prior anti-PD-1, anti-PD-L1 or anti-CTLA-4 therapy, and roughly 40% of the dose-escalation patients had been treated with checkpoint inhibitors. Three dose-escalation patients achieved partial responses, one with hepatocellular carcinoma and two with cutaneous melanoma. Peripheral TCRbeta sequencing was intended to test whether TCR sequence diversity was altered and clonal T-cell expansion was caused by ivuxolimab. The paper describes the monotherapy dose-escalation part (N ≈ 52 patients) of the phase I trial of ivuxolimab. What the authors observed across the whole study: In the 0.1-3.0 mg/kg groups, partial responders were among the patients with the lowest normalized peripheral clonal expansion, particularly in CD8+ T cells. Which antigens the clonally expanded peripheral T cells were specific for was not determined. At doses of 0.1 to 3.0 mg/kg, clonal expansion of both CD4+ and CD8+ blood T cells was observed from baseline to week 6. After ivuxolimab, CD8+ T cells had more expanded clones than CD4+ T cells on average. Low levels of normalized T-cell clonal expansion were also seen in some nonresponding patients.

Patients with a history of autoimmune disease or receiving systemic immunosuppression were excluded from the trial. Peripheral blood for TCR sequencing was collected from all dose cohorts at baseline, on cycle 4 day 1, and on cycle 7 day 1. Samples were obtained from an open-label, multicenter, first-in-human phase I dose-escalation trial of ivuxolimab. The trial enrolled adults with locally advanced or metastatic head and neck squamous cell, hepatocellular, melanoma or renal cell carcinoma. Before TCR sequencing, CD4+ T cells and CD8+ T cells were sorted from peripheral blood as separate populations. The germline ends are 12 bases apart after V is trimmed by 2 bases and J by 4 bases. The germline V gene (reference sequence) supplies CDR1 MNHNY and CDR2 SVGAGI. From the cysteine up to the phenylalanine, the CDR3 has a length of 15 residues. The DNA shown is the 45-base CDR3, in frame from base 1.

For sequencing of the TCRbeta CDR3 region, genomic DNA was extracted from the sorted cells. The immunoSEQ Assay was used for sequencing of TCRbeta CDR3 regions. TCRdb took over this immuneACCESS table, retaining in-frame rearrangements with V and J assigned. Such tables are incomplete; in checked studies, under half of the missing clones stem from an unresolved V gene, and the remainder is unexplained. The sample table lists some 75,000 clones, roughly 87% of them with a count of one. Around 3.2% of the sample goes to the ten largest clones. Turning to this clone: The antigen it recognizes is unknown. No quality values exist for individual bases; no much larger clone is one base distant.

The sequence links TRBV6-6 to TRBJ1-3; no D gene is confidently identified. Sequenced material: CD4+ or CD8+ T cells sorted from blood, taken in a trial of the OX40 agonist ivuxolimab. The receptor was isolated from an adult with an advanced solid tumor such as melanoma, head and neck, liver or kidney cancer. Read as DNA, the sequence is TGTGCCAGCAGTTACAGGGAGCCGGAGGGAAACACCATATATTTT. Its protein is CASSYREPEGNTIYF.